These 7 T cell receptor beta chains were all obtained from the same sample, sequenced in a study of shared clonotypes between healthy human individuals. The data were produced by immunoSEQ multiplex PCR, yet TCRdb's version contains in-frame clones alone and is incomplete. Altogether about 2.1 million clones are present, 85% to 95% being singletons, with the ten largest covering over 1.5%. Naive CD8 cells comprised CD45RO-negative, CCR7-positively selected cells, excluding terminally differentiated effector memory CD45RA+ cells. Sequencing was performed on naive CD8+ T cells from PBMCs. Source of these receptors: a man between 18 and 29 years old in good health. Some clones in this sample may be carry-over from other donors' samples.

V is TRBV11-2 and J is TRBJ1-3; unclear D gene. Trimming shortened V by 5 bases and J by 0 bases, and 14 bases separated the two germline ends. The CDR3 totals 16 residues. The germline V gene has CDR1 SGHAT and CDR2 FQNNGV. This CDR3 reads CASSPRVSGSGNTIYF. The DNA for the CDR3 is TGTGCCAGCAGCCCCCGGGTGAGTGGCTCTGGAAACACCATATATTTT.

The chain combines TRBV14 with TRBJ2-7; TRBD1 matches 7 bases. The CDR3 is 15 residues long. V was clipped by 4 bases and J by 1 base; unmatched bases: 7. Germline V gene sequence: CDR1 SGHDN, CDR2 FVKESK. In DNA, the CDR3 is TGTGCCAGCAGCCTTCGGACAGGAGAATCCTACGAGCAGTACTTC. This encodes CASSLRTGESYEQYF.

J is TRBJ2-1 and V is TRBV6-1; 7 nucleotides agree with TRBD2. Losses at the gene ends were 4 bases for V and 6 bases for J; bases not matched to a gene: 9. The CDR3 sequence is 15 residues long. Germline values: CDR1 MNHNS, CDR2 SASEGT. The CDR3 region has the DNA TGTGCCAGCAGTGTACTAGGGACTATAGCCAATGAGCAGTTCTTC. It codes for CASSVLGTIANEQFF.

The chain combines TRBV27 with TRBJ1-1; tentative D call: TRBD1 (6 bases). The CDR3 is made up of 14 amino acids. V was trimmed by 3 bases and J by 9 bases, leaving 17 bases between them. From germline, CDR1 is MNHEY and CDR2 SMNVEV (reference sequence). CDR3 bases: TGTGCCAGCAGTTTTTACCCGGACAGATCTAAAGCTTTCTTT. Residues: CASSFYPDRSKAFF.

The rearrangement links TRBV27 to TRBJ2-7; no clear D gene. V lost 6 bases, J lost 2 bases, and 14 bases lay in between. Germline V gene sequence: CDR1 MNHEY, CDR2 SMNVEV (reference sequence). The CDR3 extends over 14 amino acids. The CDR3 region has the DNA TGTGCCAGCAGCGAAACGGGCCCTACCTACGAGCAGTACTTC. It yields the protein CASSETGPTYEQYF.

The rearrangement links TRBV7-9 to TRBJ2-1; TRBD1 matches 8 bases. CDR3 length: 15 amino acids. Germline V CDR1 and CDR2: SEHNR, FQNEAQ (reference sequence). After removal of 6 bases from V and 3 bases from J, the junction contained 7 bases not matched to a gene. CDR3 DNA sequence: TGTGCCAGCAGACTTGGACAGGGAGGCTACAATGAGCAGTTCTTC. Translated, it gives CASRLGQGGYNEQFF.

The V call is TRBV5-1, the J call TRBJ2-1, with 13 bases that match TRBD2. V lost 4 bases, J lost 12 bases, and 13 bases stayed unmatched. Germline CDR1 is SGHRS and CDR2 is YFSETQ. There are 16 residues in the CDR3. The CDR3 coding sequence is TGCGCCAGCAGCGACAAAACTAGCGGGAGGGCAGGTGGGCAGTTCTTC. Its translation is CASSDKTSGRAGGQFF.